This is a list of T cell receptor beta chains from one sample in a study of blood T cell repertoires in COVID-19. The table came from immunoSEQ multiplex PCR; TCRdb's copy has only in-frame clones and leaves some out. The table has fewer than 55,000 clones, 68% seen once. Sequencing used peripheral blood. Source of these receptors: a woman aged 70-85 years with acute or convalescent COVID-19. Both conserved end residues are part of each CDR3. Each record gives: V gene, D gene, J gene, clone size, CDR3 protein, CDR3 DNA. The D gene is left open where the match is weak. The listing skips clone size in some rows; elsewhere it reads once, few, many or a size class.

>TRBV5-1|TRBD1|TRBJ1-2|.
CASSPGTGNGYTF
TGCGCCAGCAGCCCTGGGACAGGGAATGGCTACACCTTC
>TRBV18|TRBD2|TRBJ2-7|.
CASSPLGTSVNF
TGTGCCAGCTCACCGCTGGGGACTAGCGTTAACTTC
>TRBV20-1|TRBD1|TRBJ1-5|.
CSASKLGQGALSNQPQHF
TGCAGTGCTAGTAAACTGGGACAGGGGGCCCTTAGCAATCAGCCCCAGCATTTT
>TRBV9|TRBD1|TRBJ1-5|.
CASSTRDRGNNQPQHF
TGTGCCAGCAGCACCCGGGACAGGGGAAACAATCAGCCCCAGCATTTT
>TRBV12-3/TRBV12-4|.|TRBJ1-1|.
CASSLRVNTEAFF
TGTGCCAGCAGTTTACGAGTGAACACTGAAGCTTTCTTT
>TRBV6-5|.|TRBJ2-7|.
CASRSSYEQYF
TGTGCCAGCAGGAGTTCCTACGAGCAGTACTTC
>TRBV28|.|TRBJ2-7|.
CASSSTLTGWEQYF
TGTGCCAGCAGTTCAACCCTCACAGGGTGGGAGCAGTACTTC
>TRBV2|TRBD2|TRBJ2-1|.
CARTLGASGRSTYNEQFF
TGTGCCAGAACCCTCGGGGCTAGCGGGAGGTCCACTTACAATGAGCAGTTCTTC
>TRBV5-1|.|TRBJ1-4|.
CASSTTVNEKLFF
TGCGCCAGCAGCACGACTGTTAATGAAAAACTGTTTTTT
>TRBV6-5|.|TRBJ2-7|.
CASEDRFGTYEQYF
TGTGCCAGCGAAGACAGGTTCGGGACCTACGAGCAGTACTTC
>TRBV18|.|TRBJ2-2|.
CASSPQGSGELFF
TGTGCCAGCTCACCACAGGGGTCCGGGGAGCTGTTTTTT
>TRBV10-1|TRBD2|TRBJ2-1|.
CASRAAGAYNEQFF
TGCGCCAGCAGGGCTGCGGGGGCCTACAATGAGCAGTTCTTC
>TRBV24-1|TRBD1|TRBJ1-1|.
CATSERQGSEAFF
TGTGCCACCAGTGAACGACAGGGGTCCGAAGCTTTCTTT
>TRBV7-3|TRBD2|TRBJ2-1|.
CASSPGLAGAEQFF
TGTGCCAGCAGCCCGGGACTAGCGGGTGCGGAGCAGTTCTTC
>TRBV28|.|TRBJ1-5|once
CASSPRGNNQPQHF
TGTGCCAGCAGTCCCAGGGGTAACAATCAGCCCCAGCATTTT
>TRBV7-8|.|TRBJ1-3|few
CASSPGQRSGNTIYF
TGTGCCAGCAGCCCAGGACAAAGATCTGGAAACACCATATATTTT
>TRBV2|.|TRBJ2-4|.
CASSLTRFSNIQYF
TGTGCCAGCAGCTTGACTAGGTTCTCAAACATTCAGTACTTC
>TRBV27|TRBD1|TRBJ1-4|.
CASSLIRTGDEKLFF
TGTGCCAGCAGCCTAATTAGGACAGGGGATGAAAAACTGTTTTTT
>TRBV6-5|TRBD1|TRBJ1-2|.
CASSYSGQGINYGYTF
TGTGCCAGCAGTTACTCGGGACAGGGTATAAACTATGGCTACACCTTC
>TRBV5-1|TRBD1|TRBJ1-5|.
CASSLVPGQNQPQHF
TGCGCCAGCAGCTTGGTCCCGGGACAGAATCAGCCCCAGCATTTT
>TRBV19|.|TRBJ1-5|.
CASSMGSGQPQHF
TGTGCCAGTAGTATGGGTTCGGGTCAGCCCCAGCATTTT
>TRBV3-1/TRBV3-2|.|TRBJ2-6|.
CASSQSRGVSGANVLTF
TGTGCCAGCAGCCAATCCAGGGGGGTCTCTGGGGCCAACGTCCTGACTTTC
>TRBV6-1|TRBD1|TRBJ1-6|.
CASSEDRGNSPLHF
TGTGCCAGCAGTGAGGACAGGGGTAATTCACCCCTCCACTTT
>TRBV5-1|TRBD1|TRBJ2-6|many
CASSYSGGGTSGANVLTF
TGCGCCAGCAGCTATTCAGGGGGCGGCACCTCTGGGGCCAACGTCCTGACTTTC
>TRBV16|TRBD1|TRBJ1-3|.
CASSHNRGTGNTIYF
TGTGCCAGCAGCCACAACAGGGGGACCGGAAACACCATATATTTT
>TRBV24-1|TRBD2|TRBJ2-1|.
CATPCPREKRGSCDEQFF
TGTGCCACCCCCTGTCCGCGGGAGAAACGTGGCTCCTGCGATGAGCAGTTCTTC
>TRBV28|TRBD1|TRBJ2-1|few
CASSSWGQTQFF
TGTGCCAGCAGTTCGTGGGGACAGACGCAGTTCTTC
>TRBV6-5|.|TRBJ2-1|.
CASSYEGVAYNEQFF
TGTGCCAGCAGTTACGAGGGAGTTGCGTACAATGAGCAGTTCTTC
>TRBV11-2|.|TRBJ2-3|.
CASSGAGTSQKFTDTQYF
TGTGCCAGCAGCGGGGCCGGGACTTCCCAAAAATTCACAGATACGCAGTATTTT
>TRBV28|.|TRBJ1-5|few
CASSTLRDRVHNQPQHF
TGTGCCAGCAGTACCCTACGAGATAGAGTCCACAATCAGCCCCAGCATTTT